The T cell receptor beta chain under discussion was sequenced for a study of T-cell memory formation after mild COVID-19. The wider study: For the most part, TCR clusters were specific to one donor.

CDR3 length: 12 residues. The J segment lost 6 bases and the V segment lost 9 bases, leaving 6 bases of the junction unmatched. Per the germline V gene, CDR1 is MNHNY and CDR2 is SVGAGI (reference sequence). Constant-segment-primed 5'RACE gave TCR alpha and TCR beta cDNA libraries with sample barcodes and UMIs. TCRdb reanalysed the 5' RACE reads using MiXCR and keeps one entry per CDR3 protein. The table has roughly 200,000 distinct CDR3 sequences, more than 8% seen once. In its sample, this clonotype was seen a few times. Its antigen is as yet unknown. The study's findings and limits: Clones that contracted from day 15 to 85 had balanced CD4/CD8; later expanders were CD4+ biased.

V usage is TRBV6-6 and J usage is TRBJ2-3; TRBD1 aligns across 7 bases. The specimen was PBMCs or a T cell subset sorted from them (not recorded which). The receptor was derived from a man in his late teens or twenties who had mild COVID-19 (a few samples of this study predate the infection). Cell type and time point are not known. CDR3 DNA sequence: TGTGCCAGTAGGAAACAGGGGGATACGCAGTATTTT. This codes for CASRKQGDTQYF.